This T cell receptor (beta chain) is from a study of regulatory T cells in long-lasting Graves disease. Overall study results and limits: New patients shared over 900 public clonotypes, and persistent patients shared more, with 2,500 to 3,000. The study found TRBV28, TRBJ1-2 and TRBJ2-5 favored in persistent disease.

A note on this clonotype: Its specificity is not known. A much larger clone differs from this one at a single base, so this may be a read error.

In building TCR beta libraries, iRepertoire HTBI primers were used together with Arm-PCR of CDR3 regions. TCRdb analysed the multiplex PCR reads with MiXCR anew, one entry per CDR3 protein. The table has hundreds of thousands of distinct CDR3 sequences, 13% seen once. This CDR3 is built from 14 residues. Germline values: CDR1 SQVTM, CDR2 ANQGSEA. Time point described: newly diagnosed GD, antithyroid drugs for less than 3 months. Making the TCR library involved RNA that had been extracted from PBMCs. The same sample was also used in a study of T cells in Graves' hyperthyroidism and ophthalmopathy. That paper adds: With a median lead of around 6.7 months before onset, the model predicted ophthalmopathy.

This receptor was identified in a man aged 30 to 39 with Graves disease. Sequencing was performed on peripheral blood mononuclear cells (PBMCs), taken at new diagnosis, from a patient treated with antithyroid drugs. The chain recombines TRBV29-1 with TRBJ1-1; 7 bases match TRBD1. The CDR3 sequence: CSAEVPLTGTEAFF. CDR3 DNA: TGCAGCGCTGAAGTTCCACTGACAGGGACTGAAGCTTTCTTT.